The text below deals with one T cell receptor (beta chain). No alpha-beta pairing information exists for these sequences. Some clones are missing from TCRdb's copy, which holds only in-frame ones; the method was immunoSEQ multiplex PCR. The sample lists 85,000 to 90,000 clones; around 90% were seen once. This record comes from a study of T cells in tuberculosis. Study background: Sequenced TCRs come from CD1B-GMM tetramer-binding T cells. Study-wide points: The stringent gate may have excluded weak CD1B-GMM tetramer binders.

After thawing and overnight rest, PBMC were stained with GMM-loaded CD1B tetramer, viability dye and anti-CD3 for sorting. CD1B tetramers were loaded with Rhodococcus equi-derived C32 glucose monomycolate. From each donor, roughly 99,000 tetramer-negative cells were sorted. Trimming removed 6 bases from V and 6 bases from J; junction bases left unmatched: 13. From germline, CDR1 is WSHSY and CDR2 SAAADI. The CDR3 covers 15 residues. The chain recombines TRBV10-2 with TRBJ1-2; TRBD1 aligns across 7 bases. The clonotype comes from an adult woman with latent tuberculosis. The sample comprised CD1b-GMM tetramer-negative cells sorted from PBMCs. The CDR3 coding sequence is TGCGCCAGCAGACCCCCCGGGACAGTATGGGATGGCTACACCTTC. It yields the protein CASRPPGTVWDGYTF.